One and the same sample provided the 8 T cell receptor beta chains below, sequenced in a study of Tregs in tolerant kidney transplant recipients. This table comes from immunoSEQ multiplex PCR, and its TCRdb copy is limited to in-frame clones, with some not included. This repertoire shows more than 60,000 clones, roughly nine tenths found once; its top ten account for approximately 0.39%. The source was CD4+ T cells from blood, collected before the transplant. The receptors were sampled from a human donor who received a combined kidney and bone marrow transplant.

This clone has more than one count but fewer than ten. The chain has TRBV6-4 and TRBJ1-5, with D possibly matching TRBD1 (6 bases). Looked up from germline, CDR1 is MRHNA and CDR2 is SNTAGT. Trimming removed 6 bases at V and 7 bases at J, with 13 bases between. This CDR3 spans 13 amino acids. The CDR3 nucleotides read TGTGCCAGCAGAAAGACAGGCTTACAGCCCCAGCATTTT. As protein: CASRKTGLQPQHF.

The chain combines TRBV30 with TRBJ1-4; 7 nucleotides agree with TRBD1. J lost 7 bases, V lost 2 bases, and 7 bases had no gene match. Germline loops: CDR1 GTSNPN, CDR2 SVGIG (reference sequence). This CDR3 spans 14 amino acids. The CDR3 loop is CAWSPGGGGEKLFF. CDR3 in DNA: TGTGCCTGGAGTCCAGGGGGAGGTGGTGAAAAACTGTTTTTT.

The chain carries TRBV30 and TRBJ2-1; 10 bases line up with TRBD2. Germline CDR1 is GTSNPN and CDR2 is SVGIG (reference sequence). V gave up 3 bases and J gave up 0 bases; unmatched junction bases: 14. The CDR3 length is 19 residues. CDR3 residues: CAWSLGEREGHRSYNEQFF. The CDR3 bases are TGTGCCTGGAGCTTGGGGGAGCGGGAGGGCCACCGCTCCTACAATGAGCAGTTCTTC.

This chain uses TRBV7-2 with TRBJ1-4, with TRBD1 identical over 7 bases. The germline CDR1 and CDR2 sequences are SGHTA and FQGNSA. Losses at the gene ends were 5 bases for V and 7 bases for J; bases not matched to a gene: 10. The CDR3 spans 15 residues. In nucleotides, the CDR3 is TGTGCCAGCAGCCTGACAGGACAGGCGTCTGAAAAACTGTTTTTT. It specifies CASSLTGQASEKLFF.

The V gene is TRBV28, the J gene TRBJ2-7; 10 nucleotides match TRBD1. Germline V CDR1 and CDR2: MDHEN, SYDVKM. This CDR3 comprises 18 residues. J was trimmed by 4 bases and V by 8 bases; bases with no gene match: 20. The CDR3 sequence is CASGKLGGDRGLRYEQYF. Written as DNA, the CDR3 is TGTGCCAGCGGAAAATTGGGGGGTGACAGGGGGCTTAGGTACGAGCAGTACTTC.

On this clone itself: An end of the junction differs from the germline gene, which may be a read error. The J gene is TRBJ2-5, the V gene TRBV10-3, with D unclear. Looked up from germline, CDR1 is ENHRY and CDR2 is SYGVKD. The length of the CDR3 is 12 residues. The CDR3 loop is CAIRDVQETQYF. The CDR3 DNA reads as TGTGCCATCCGTGACGTTCAAGAGACCCAGTACTTC.

The chain links TRBV5-1 to TRBJ2-5, with 8 nucleotides matching TRBD1. There are 15 residues in the CDR3. The J segment lost 7 bases and the V segment lost 5 bases, leaving 13 bases of the junction unmatched. The germline V gene has CDR1 SGHRS and CDR2 YFSETQ. CDR3 region: CASSSPGQAVWTQYF. The CDR3 coding sequence is TGCGCCAGCAGTTCCCCGGGACAGGCCGTATGGACCCAGTACTTC.

This chain uses TRBV18 with TRBJ2-7; possibly TRBD2 for D (7 bases). The CDR3 sequence is 14 residues long. The V gene lost 6 bases and the J gene lost 4 bases, with 16 bases spanning the gap. The germline V gene has CDR1 KGHSH and CDR2 LQKENI. DNA for the CDR3: TGTGCCAGCTCTAGGGGGGGGCTCGGATACGAGCAGTACTTC. Translated: CASSRGGLGYEQYF. The full variable domain, completed using reference TRBV18 and TRBJ2-7, is NAGVMQNPRHLVRRRGQEARLRCSPMKGHSHVYWYRQLPEEGLKFMVYLQKENIIDESGMPKERFSAEFPKEGPSILRIQQVVRGDSAAYFCASSRGGLGYEQYFGPGTRLTVT.